Listed below are T cell receptor beta chains from one sample, sequenced in a study of cytomegalovirus exposure and HLA in healthy donors. Data came from immunoSEQ multiplex PCR; TCRdb stores just in-frame clones and leaves some out. Of hundreds of thousands of clones detected, over 80% appear once; the ten largest clones hold 0.71%. Source material: PBMCs. Receptors were obtained from a boy aged 2 to 9 in good health and CMV-seronegative. The CDR3 runs from the conserved cysteine through the conserved F or W. The D gene is left open where the match is weak. Rows give clone size only sometimes, using once, few, many, or a class for an expanded clone.

clone_size	d_call	cdr3_length	j_call	v_call	cdr3_nt	cdr3_aa
-	-	13	TRBJ1-1	TRBV4-1	TGCGCCAGCAGGCAACGAACGGGCACTGAAGCTTTCTTT	CASRQRTGTEAFF
-	TRBD1	16	TRBJ1-1	TRBV5-1	TGCGCCAGCAGCCCCGGACTCAGGGGGCGCAACACTGAAGCTTTCTTT	CASSPGLRGRNTEAFF
few	TRBD1	16	TRBJ2-3	TRBV4-2	TGTGCCAGCAGCCGCCTGACAGGGGGCAGGACAGATACGCAGTATTTT	CASSRLTGGRTDTQYF
-	-	17	TRBJ1-4	TRBV9	TGTGCCAGCAGCGTCAACTCCCTTCGCACAACTAATGAAAAACTGTTTTTT	CASSVNSLRTTNEKLFF
-	TRBD2	15	TRBJ2-5	TRBV15	TGTGCCACCAGCAGAGACGGGGGGATTGAAGAGACCCAGTACTTC	CATSRDGGIEETQYF
-	-	17	TRBJ2-6	TRBV14	TGTGCCAGCAGCCGCTTCGAATCAGGCTCTGGGGCCAACGTCCTGACTTTC	CASSRFESGSGANVLTF
-	TRBD1	16	TRBJ2-5	TRBV11-3	TGTGCCAGCAGCTTAGGAGGGACAGGACGTCAAGAGACCCAGTACTTC	CASSLGGTGRQETQYF
-	TRBD1	16	TRBJ2-4	TRBV19	TGTGCCAGTAGTATGGGGGACAGGTCTTTCAAAAACATTCAGTACTTC	CASSMGDRSFKNIQYF
once	-	13	TRBJ2-1	TRBV11-3	TGTGCCAGCAGCTTAGGGGCTAGCAGTGAGCAGTTCTTC	CASSLGASSEQFF
-	TRBD1	13	TRBJ2-7	TRBV19	TGTGCCAGTAGTACGACAGGGGGCGACGAGCAGTACTTC	CASSTTGGDEQYF
-	-	18	TRBJ2-7	TRBV11-3	TGTGCCAGCAGCTTAGAAGTATGGAGACTAGTTCCGTTCTACGAGCAGTACTTC	CASSLEVWRLVPFYEQYF
-	-	16	TRBJ1-5	TRBV19	TGTGCCAGTAGGATTATCAGGGGAGATAGCAATCAGCCCCAGCATTTT	CASRIIRGDSNQPQHF
-	TRBD2	16	TRBJ2-5	TRBV18	TGTGCCAGCTCCCGCGAACCGGCTAGCGGGGTGGAGACCCAGTACTTC	CASSREPASGVETQYF